A single sample is the source of the 14 T cell receptor beta chains below, sequenced in a study of T cells in Graves' hyperthyroidism and ophthalmopathy. TCR beta CDR3 regions were amplified from RNA. HTBI primers were the set used in a first-round RT-PCR of the TCR CDR3. TCRdb reprocessed the multiplex PCR reads via MiXCR and lists one record per CDR3 protein. The data show about half a million distinct CDR3 sequences, about 20% seen once. Input material: blood. Source of these receptors: a woman in her 70s with Graves' ophthalmopathy.

This clonotype has just a few counts. The V gene is TRBV7-6, the J gene TRBJ2-2; tentatively, D is TRBD2 (6 bases). CDR3 length: 17 residues. Trimming removed 4 bases from V and 2 bases from J, with 17 bases in between. Per germline, CDR1 SGHVS and CDR2 FNYEAQ. The CDR3: CASSSEAGLPNTGELFF. The CDR3 DNA reads as TGTGCCAGCAGCTCGGAAGCGGGTTTACCCAACACCGGGGAGCTGTTTTTT.

The chain links TRBV29-1 to TRBJ2-1, with 9 nucleotides matching TRBD1. V gave up 5 bases and J gave up 3 bases; unmatched junction bases: 5. The CDR3 has 14 amino acids. CDR1 is SQVTM, CDR2 ANQGSEA, per germline. The chain's CDR3 is CSVRQGGLYNEQFF. The CDR3 DNA is TGCAGCGTTCGACAGGGGGGGCTCTACAATGAGCAGTTCTTC.

As to this clonotype: A read error may produce the germline difference seen at one junction end. The chain links TRBV7-3 to TRBJ1-2; the D gene is possibly TRBD1 (5 bases). The germline V gene encodes CDR1 SGHTA and CDR2 FQGTGA. CDR3 length: 16 amino acids. The CDR3: CASSATIQALPYGCTF. In nucleotides, the CDR3 is TGTGCCAGCAGCGCCACAATACAGGCGCTCCCCTATGGCTGCACCTTC.

The chain joins TRBV12-5 to TRBJ2-5; 7 bases match TRBD1. The CDR3 loop spans 15 amino acids. Unmatched junction bases numbered 13, after V lost 8 bases and J lost 4 bases. Germline V CDR1 and CDR2: LGHNT, FRNRAP. The CDR3 DNA is TGTGCTAGTCAAGTACAGGGGAGTGGACGAGAGACCCAGTACTTC. Its protein product is CASQVQGSGRETQYF.

CDR3 sequence reads: CASGVARGVGNTEAFF. CDR3 bases: TGTGCCAGCGGTGTCGCAAGGGGGGTTGGGAACACTGAAGCTTTCTTT. The V call is TRBV12-3 or TRBV12-4, the J call TRBJ1-1, with D tentatively TRBD1 (6 bases). The V end was cut by 8 bases, the J end by 1 base, with 20 bases between. This CDR3 is built from 16 residues.

V is TRBV15 and J is TRBJ2-2; 12 positions match TRBD1. V dropped 3 bases and J dropped 5; count of bases not matched to a gene: 4. Looked up from germline, CDR1 is LNHNV and CDR2 is YYDKDF (reference sequence). The CDR3 is made up of 16 amino acids. CDR3 nucleotides: TGTGCCACCAGCAGGGGGGGACAGGGGGCGACCGGGGAGCTGTTTTTT. It encodes CATSRGGQGATGELFF.

J is TRBJ2-2 and V is TRBV19, with 7 bases lining up with TRBD1. CDR1 LNHDA and CDR2 SQIVND come from the germline V gene (reference sequence). The V segment lost 6 bases and the J segment 4 bases; nucleotides outside the gene matches: 8. This CDR3 comprises 15 residues. Here the CDR3 reads CASSPGTDPTGELFF. The CDR3 bases are TGTGCCAGTAGCCCAGGGACAGACCCCACCGGGGAGCTGTTTTTT.

This clonotype was seen ten or more times. The rearrangement joins TRBV10-1 to TRBJ2-7, with 7 bases that match TRBD2. The CDR3 spans 16 residues. V dropped 6 bases and J dropped 0; count of bases not matched to a gene: 11. Per the germline V gene, CDR1 is WNHNN and CDR2 is SYGVQD (reference sequence). The CDR3 protein is CASSEAGRYSSYEQYF. CDR3 nucleotide sequence: TGCGCCAGCAGCGAGGCCGGGAGGTATAGCTCCTACGAGCAGTACTTC.

The chain is built from TRBV6-1 and TRBJ1-2; 9 bases map to TRBD1. Germline CDR1 is MNHNS and CDR2 is SASEGT. Unmatched junction bases numbered 6, after V lost 6 bases and J lost 4 bases. The CDR3 loop spans 14 amino acids. For the CDR3, the DNA is TGTGCCAGCAGCCCACAGGGGGCTCTCTATGGCTACACCTTC. Amino acids: CASSPQGALYGYTF.

This clonotype showed up many times. The V call is TRBV11-2, the J call TRBJ2-1; tentative D call: TRBD2 (7 bases). The V gene lost 5 bases and the J gene lost 6 bases, with 14 bases spanning the gap. Germline V gene lookup returns CDR1 SGHAT and CDR2 FQNNGV. The CDR3 sequence is 14 residues long. CDR3 nucleotide sequence: TGTGCCAGCAGCCCCCGGGGAGGGGGCAATGAGCAGTTCTTC. This sequence encodes CASSPRGGGNEQFF. Filled out from reference TRBV11-2 and TRBJ2-1, the complete variable domain reads EAGVAQSPRYKIIEKRQSVAFWCNPISGHATLYWYQQILGQGPKLLIQFQNNGVVDDSQLPKDRFSAERLKGVDSTLKIQPAKLEDSAVYLCASSPRGGGNEQFFGPGTRLTVL.

V is TRBV5-6 and J is TRBJ2-3; possible D gene TRBD2, 6 bases. This CDR3 comprises 15 residues. The germline V gene encodes CDR1 SGHDT and CDR2 YYEEEE. Trimming left V 3 bases short and J 2 bases short, with 13 bases between. The CDR3 nucleotides are TGTGCCAGCAGCTCGGGACTGCTGCACACAGATACGCAGTATTTT. Its protein product is CASSSGLLHTDTQYF.

This clonotype was recorded many times. The gene calls are TRBV6-2 or TRBV6-3 and TRBJ2-1; 9 nucleotides align to TRBD2. CDR1 is MNHEY and CDR2 is SVGEGT in the germline V gene. This CDR3 has 15 amino acids. The V gene end was trimmed by 6 bases and the J gene end by 1 base; junction bases not matched to a gene: 4. CDR3 DNA: TGTGCCAGCAGCTTAGCGGGAGCTTCCTACAATGAGCAGTTCTTC. This encodes CASSLAGASYNEQFF.

This chain links TRBV18 with TRBJ1-5, with a possible D match to TRBD1 (5 bases). Trimming left V 4 bases short and J 1 base short, with 11 bases between. The CDR3 length is 15 residues. Germline lookup yields CDR1 KGHSH and CDR2 LQKENI. In DNA, the CDR3 is TGTGCCAGCTCACGGGACCATTCAAGCAATCAGCCCCAGCATTTT. Its translation is CASSRDHSSNQPQHF. The full variable domain, in which reference TRBV18 and TRBJ1-5 provide the parts outside the CDR3, is NAGVMQNPRHLVRRRGQEARLRCSPMKGHSHVYWYRQLPEEGLKFMVYLQKENIIDESGMPKERFSAEFPKEGPSILRIQQVVRGDSAAYFCASSRDHSSNQPQHFGDGTRLSIL.

This clonotype came up a few times. CDR3 residues: CASSPQGGITEAFF. In DNA, the CDR3 is TGTGCCAGCAGTCCCCAAGGGGGCATCACTGAAGCTTTCTTT. The chain recombines TRBV6-1 with TRBJ1-1; TRBD1 agrees at 7 bases. From germline, CDR1 is MNHNS and CDR2 SASEGT. The CDR3 is 14 amino acids. V shed 5 bases, J shed 4 bases, and the junction held 7 bases outside the gene matches.